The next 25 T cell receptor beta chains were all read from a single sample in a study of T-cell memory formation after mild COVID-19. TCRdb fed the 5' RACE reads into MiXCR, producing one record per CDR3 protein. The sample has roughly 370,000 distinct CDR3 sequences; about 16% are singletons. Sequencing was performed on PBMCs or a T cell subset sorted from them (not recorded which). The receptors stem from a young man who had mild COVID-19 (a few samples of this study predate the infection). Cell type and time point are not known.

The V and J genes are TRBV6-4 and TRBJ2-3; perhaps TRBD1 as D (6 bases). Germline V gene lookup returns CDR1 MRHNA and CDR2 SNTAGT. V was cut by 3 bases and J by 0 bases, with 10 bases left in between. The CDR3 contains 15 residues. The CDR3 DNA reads TGTGCCAGCAGTGAACAGGGAACTAGCACAGATACGCAGTATTTT. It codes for CASSEQGTSTDTQYF.

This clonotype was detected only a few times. This CDR3 is CASSLSGKGSDTQYF. CDR3 DNA: TGCGCCAGCAGCCTCTCGGGGAAAGGGTCAGATACGCAGTATTTT. This chain joins TRBV5-1 and TRBJ2-3, with D tentatively TRBD2 (5 bases). The V end lost 4 bases, the J end lost 4 bases, and 16 bases lay between the germline ends. The CDR3 contains 15 residues. Germline V gene lookup returns CDR1 SGHRS and CDR2 YFSETQ.

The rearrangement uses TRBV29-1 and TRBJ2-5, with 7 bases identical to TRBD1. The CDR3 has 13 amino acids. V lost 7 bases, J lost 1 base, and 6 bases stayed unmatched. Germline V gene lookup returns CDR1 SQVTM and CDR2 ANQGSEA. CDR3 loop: CSATGQIQETQYF. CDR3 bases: TGCAGCGCTACGGGACAGATCCAAGAGACCCAGTACTTC. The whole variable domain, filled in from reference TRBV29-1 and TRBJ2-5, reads SAVISQKPSRDICQRGTSLTIQCQVDSQVTMMFWYRQQPGQSLTLIATANQGSEATYESGFVIDKFPISRPNLTFSTLTVSNMSPEDSSIYLCSATGQIQETQYFGPGTRLLVL.

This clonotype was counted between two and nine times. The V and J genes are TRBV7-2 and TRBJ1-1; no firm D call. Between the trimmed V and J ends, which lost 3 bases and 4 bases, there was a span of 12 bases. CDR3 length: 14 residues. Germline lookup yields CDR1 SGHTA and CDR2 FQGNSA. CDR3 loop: CASSFWGGGTEAFF. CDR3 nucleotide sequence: TGTGCCAGCAGCTTCTGGGGTGGCGGCACTGAAGCTTTCTTT. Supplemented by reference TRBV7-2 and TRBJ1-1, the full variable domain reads GAGVSQSPSNKVTEKGKDVELRCDPISGHTALYWYRQSLGQGLEFLIYFQGNSAPDKSGLPSDRFSAERTGGSVSTLTIQRTQQEDSAVYLCASSFWGGGTEAFFGQGTRLTVV.

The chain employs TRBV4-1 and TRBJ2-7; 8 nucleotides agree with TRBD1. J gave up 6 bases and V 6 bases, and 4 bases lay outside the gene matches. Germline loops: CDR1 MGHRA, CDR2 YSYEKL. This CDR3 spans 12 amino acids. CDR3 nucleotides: TGCGCCAGCAGTTCGACAGGGGTCGAGCAGTACTTC. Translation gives CASSSTGVEQYF.

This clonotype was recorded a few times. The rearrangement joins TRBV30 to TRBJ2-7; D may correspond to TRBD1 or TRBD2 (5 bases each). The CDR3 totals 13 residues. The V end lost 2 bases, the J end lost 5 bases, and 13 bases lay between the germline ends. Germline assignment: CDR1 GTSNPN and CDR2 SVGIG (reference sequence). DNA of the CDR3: TGTGCCTGGAGTATATATTCGGGGCACGAGCAGTACTTC. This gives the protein CAWSIYSGHEQYF.

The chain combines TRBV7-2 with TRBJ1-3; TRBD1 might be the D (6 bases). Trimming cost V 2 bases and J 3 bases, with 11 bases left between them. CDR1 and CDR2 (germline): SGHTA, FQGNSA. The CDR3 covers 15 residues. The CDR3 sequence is CASSLSRGLGNTIYF. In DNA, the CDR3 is TGTGCCAGCAGCTTATCGCGGGGGCTTGGAAACACCATATATTTT. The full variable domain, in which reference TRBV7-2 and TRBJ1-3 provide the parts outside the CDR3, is GAGVSQSPSNKVTEKGKDVELRCDPISGHTALYWYRQSLGQGLEFLIYFQGNSAPDKSGLPSDRFSAERTGGSVSTLTIQRTQQEDSAVYLCASSLSRGLGNTIYFGEGSWLTVV.

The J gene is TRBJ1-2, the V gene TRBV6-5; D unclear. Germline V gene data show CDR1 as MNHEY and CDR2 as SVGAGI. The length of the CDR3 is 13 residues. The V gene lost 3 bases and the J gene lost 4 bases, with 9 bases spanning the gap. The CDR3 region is CASSYDGLYGYTF. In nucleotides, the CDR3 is TGTGCCAGCAGTTATGACGGCCTCTATGGCTACACCTTC.

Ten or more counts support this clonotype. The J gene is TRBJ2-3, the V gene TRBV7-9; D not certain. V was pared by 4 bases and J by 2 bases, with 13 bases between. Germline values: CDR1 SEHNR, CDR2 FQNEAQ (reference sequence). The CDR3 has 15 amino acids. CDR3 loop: CASSSRLPVTDTQYF. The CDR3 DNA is TGTGCCAGCAGCTCCCGACTGCCAGTCACAGATACGCAGTATTTT.

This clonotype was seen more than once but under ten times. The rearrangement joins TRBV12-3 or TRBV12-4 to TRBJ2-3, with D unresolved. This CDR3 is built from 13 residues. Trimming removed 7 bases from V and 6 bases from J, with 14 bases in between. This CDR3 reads CASTQSSGDTQYF. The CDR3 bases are TGTGCCAGCACCCAATCAAGTGGGGATACGCAGTATTTT.

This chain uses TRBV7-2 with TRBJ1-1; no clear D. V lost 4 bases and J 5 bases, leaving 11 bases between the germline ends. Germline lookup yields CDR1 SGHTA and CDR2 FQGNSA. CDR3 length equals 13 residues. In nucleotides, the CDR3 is TGTGCCAGCAGCTATTTTGAGGAAACTGAAGCTTTCTTT. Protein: CASSYFEETEAFF.

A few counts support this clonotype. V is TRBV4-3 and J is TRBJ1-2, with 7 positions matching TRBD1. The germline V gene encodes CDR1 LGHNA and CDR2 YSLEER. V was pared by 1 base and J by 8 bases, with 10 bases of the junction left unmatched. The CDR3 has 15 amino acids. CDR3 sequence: CASSQAQTGARGYTF. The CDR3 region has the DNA TGCGCCAGCAGCCAAGCCCAAACAGGGGCGCGGGGCTACACCTTC.

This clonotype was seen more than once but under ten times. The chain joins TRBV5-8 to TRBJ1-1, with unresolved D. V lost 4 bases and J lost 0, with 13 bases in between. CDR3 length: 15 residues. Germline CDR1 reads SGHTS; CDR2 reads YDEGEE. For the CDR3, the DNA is TGTGCCAGCAGCAACTATCGGACGGTGAACACTGAAGCTTTCTTT. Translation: CASSNYRTVNTEAFF.

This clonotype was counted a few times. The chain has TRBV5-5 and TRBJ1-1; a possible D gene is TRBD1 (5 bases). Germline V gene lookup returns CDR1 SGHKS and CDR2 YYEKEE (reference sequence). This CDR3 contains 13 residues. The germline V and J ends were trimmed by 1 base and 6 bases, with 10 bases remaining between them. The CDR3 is CASSLWAGSEAFF. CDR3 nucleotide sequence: TGTGCCAGCAGCTTGTGGGCAGGGTCTGAAGCTTTCTTT.

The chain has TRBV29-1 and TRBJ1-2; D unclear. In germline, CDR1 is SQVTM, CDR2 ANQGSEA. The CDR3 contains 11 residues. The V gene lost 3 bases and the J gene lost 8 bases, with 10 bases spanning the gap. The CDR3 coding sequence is TGCAGCGTTGACCGACGAGCGGGCTACACCTTC. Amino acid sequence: CSVDRRAGYTF.

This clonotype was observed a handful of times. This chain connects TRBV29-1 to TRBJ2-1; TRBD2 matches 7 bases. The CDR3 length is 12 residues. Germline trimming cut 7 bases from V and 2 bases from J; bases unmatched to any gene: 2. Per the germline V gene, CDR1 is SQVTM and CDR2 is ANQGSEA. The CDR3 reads CSAGLAYNEQFF. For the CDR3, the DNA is TGCAGCGCTGGACTAGCCTACAATGAGCAGTTCTTC.

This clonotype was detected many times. CDR3 sequence: CASSLAGGGNQPQHF. The CDR3 region has the DNA TGCGCCAGCAGCTTAGCAGGGGGGGGCAATCAGCCCCAGCATTTT. This sequence joins TRBV5-1 and TRBJ1-5; TRBD1 aligns across 7 bases. V trimming: 2 bases; J trimming: 2 bases; junction bases outside the gene matches: 4. CDR1 is SGHRS and CDR2 is YFSETQ in the germline V gene. CDR3 length: 15 residues.

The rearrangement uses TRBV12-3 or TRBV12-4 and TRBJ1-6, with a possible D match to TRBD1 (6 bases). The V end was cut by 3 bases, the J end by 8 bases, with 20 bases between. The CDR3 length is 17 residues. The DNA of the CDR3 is TGTGCCAGCAGTTTTTGGGGGGGCGTCGGGAGTGATTCACCCCTCCACTTT. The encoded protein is CASSFWGGVGSDSPLHF.

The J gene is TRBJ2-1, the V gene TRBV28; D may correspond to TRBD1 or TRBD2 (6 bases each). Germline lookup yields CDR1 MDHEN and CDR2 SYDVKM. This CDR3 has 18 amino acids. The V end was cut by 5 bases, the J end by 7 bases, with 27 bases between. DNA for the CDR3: TGTGCCAGCAGTAAAAGGGGGAGGTCGGCAGGGAGCCGGAATGAGCAGTTCTTC. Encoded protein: CASSKRGRSAGSRNEQFF.

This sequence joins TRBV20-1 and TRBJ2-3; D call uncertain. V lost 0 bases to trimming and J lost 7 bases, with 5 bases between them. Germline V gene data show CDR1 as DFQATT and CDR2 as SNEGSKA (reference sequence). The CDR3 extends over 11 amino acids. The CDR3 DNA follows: TGCAGTGCTAGAGATCAGCATACGCAGTATTTT. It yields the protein CSARDQHTQYF.

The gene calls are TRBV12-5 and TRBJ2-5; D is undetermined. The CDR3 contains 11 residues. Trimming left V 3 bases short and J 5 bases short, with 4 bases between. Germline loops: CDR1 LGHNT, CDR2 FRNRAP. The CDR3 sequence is CASGFGETQYF. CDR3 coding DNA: TGTGCTAGTGGTTTCGGTGAGACCCAGTACTTC.

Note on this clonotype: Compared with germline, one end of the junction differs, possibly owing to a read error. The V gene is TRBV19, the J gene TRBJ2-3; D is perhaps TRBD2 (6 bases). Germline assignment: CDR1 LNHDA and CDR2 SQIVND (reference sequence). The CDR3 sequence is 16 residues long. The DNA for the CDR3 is TGTGCCAGTAGTATATCCGGGACTCGAAGCACCGATACGCAGTATTTT. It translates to CASSISGTRSTDTQYF.

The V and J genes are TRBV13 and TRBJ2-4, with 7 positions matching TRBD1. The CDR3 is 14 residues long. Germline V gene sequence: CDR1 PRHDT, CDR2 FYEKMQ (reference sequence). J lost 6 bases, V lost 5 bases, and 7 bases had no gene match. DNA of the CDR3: TGTGCCAGCAGCCCTATACAGGGGCGAAACATTCAGTACTTC. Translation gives CASSPIQGRNIQYF. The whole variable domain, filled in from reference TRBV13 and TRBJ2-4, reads AAGVIQSPRHLIKEKRETATLKCYPIPRHDTVYWYQQGPGQDPQFLISFYEKMQSDKGSIPDRFSAQQFSDYHSELNMSSLELGDSALYFCASSPIQGRNIQYFGAGTRLSVL.

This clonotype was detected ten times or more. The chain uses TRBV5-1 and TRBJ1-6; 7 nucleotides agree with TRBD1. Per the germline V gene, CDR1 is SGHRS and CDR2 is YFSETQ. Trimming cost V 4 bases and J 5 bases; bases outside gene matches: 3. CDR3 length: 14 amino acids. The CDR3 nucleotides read TGCGCCAGCAGCGTTACAGGGGATAATTCACCCCTCCACTTT. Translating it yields CASSVTGDNSPLHF.

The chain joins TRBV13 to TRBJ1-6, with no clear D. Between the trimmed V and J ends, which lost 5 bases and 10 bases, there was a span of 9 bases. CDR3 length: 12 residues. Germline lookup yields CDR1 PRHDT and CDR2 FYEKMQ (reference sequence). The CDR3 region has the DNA TGTGCCAGCAGCCTAAGAGGGTCACCCCTCCACTTT. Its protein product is CASSLRGSPLHF.